Listed below are T cell receptor beta chains from one sample, sequenced in a study of blood T cell repertoires in COVID-19. The repertoire was sequenced with immunoSEQ multiplex PCR; TCRdb's copy has only in-frame clones and lacks some. This table holds approximately 110,000 clones, 70% to 75% found once. The sample was peripheral blood. Receptors were obtained from an elderly man with COVID-19, enrolled during active disease. CDR3s include the opening cysteine and the closing phenylalanine or tryptophan. The order of the fields is clone size, J gene, CDR3 length, D gene, V gene, CDR3 protein, CDR3 DNA. The D gene is left open where the match is weak. A clone size is listed for some rows: how often the clone was seen (once, few, many), or a class if it is expanded.

NA	TRBJ1-5	14	TRBD1	TRBV7-9	CASSLTGGWEPQHF	TGTGCCAGCAGCTTGACAGGGGGCTGGGAGCCCCAGCATTTT
NA	TRBJ2-3	14	NA	TRBV7-3	CASSLTASPDTQYF	TGTGCCAGCAGCTTAACGGCTAGTCCAGATACGCAGTATTTT
NA	TRBJ1-1	17	TRBD1	TRBV28	CASSSPQGTGVNTEAFF	TGTGCCAGCAGTTCCCCACAGGGGACAGGGGTGAACACTGAAGCTTTCTTT
many	TRBJ2-7	13	NA	TRBV2	CASSEWGGNEQYF	TGTGCCAGCAGTGAATGGGGCGGGAACGAGCAGTACTTC
few	TRBJ2-4	18	TRBD2	TRBV6-1	CASSDVAGASIKKNIQYF	TGTGCCAGCAGTGATGTAGCGGGCGCTAGTATAAAAAAAAACATTCAGTACTTC
NA	TRBJ1-2	14	TRBD1	TRBV6-6	CASRGLGQGAGYTF	TGTGCCAGCAGGGGATTGGGACAGGGGGCGGGCTACACCTTC
NA	TRBJ2-2	16	TRBD2	TRBV18	CASSPRTSGNTGELFF	TGTGCCAGCTCACCACGGACTAGCGGGAACACCGGGGAGCTGTTTTTT
NA	TRBJ2-2	14	NA	TRBV4-1	CASSHNTVNGELFF	TGCGCCAGCAGCCACAATACGGTCAACGGGGAGCTGTTTTTT
NA	TRBJ2-3	16	TRBD2	TRBV4-1	CASSQDRGGDTDTQYF	TGCGCCAGCAGCCAAGATCGCGGGGGGGACACAGATACGCAGTATTTT
NA	TRBJ1-5	17	NA	TRBV19	CASSAGGVRAYNQPQHF	TGTGCCAGTAGTGCCGGGGGAGTCAGGGCATACAATCAGCCCCAGCATTTT